This section outlines one T cell receptor (beta chain) sequence together with its context. This CDR3 contains 19 residues. V shed 5 bases and J 0 bases; nucleotides not matched to a gene: 14. Germline-derived CDR1 and CDR2 are MNHEY and SMNVEV (reference sequence). Terminally differentiated effector memory CD45RA+ cells were left out of the naive CD8 fraction, which was CD45RO-negative and positively selected for CCR7. The donors, all of them Caucasian adults, lived in Nashville, Tennessee. Running of the assay took place at deep level. Only in-frame clones appear in the TCRdb table, and some are missing; sequencing was by immunoSEQ multiplex PCR. The sample has under 1 million clones, 80% to 95% seen once; the top ten hold about 25%. This entry is derived from a study of shared clonotypes between healthy human individuals.

The sequencing sample was made of naive CD8+ T cells sorted from blood. This TCR derives from a man aged 30 to 45 in good health. The rearrangement links TRBV27 to TRBJ2-1; 9 bases line up with TRBD1. CDR3 sequence: CASSLPGQGRQSSYNEQFF. The DNA for the CDR3 is TGTGCCAGCAGTCTGCCGGGACAGGGTCGACAAAGCTCCTACAATGAGCAGTTCTTC.